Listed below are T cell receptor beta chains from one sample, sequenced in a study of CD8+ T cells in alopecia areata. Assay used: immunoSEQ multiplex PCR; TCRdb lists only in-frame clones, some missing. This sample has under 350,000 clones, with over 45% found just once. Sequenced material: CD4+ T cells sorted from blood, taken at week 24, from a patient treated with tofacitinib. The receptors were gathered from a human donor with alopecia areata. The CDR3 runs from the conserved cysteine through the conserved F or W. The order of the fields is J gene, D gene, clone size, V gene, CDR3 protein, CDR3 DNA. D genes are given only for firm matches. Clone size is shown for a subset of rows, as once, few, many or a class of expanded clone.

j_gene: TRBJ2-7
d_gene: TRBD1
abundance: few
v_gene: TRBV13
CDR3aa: CASSGTDYEQYF
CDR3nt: TGTGCCAGCAGTGGGACAGACTACGAGCAGTACTTC

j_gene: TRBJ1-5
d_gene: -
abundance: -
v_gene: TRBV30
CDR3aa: CAWSVQEGSNQPQHF
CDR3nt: TGTGCCTGGAGTGTACAGGAGGGAAGCAATCAGCCCCAGCATTTT

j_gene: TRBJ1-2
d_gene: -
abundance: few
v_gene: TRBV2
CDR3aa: CASSENWGYTF
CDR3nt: TGTGCCAGCAGTGAAAATTGGGGCTACACCTTC

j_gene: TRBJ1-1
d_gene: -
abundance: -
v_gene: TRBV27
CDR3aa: CASSFLGYGTEAFF
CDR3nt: TGTGCCAGCAGTTTCTTAGGGTATGGCACTGAAGCTTTCTTT

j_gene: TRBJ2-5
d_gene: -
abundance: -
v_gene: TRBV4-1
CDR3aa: CASSQDGRYQETQYF
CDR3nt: TGCGCCAGCAGCCAAGATGGCCGGTACCAAGAGACCCAGTACTTC

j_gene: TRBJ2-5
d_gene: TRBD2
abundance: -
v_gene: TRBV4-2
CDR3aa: CASSQAQRGGQETQYF
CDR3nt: TGTGCCAGCAGCCAAGCGCAGCGGGGGGGACAAGAGACCCAGTACTTC

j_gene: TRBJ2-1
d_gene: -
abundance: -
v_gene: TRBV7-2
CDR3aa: CASSPRREYNEQFF
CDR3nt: TGTGCCAGCAGCCCCCGCCGGGAGTACAATGAGCAGTTCTTC

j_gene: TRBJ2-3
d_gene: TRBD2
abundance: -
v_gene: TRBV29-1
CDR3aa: CSVVGVMLAGESRDTQYF
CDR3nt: TGCAGCGTTGTTGGGGTTATGCTAGCGGGGGAAAGCAGAGATACGCAGTATTTT

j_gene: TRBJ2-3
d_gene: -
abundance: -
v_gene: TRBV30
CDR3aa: CAWSVRGDTQYF
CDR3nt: TGTGCCTGGAGTGTAAGAGGAGATACGCAGTATTTT

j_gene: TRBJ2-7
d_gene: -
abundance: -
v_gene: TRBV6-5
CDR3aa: CASSQGHQSYEQYF
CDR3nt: TGTGCCAGCAGTCAAGGACATCAGAGCTACGAGCAGTACTTC

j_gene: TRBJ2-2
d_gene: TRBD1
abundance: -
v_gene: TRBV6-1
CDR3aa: CASSDRTGGNTGELFF
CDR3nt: TGTGCCAGCAGTGACAGGACAGGGGGCAACACCGGGGAGCTGTTTTTT

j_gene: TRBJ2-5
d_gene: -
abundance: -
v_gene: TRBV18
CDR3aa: CASSPQEETQYF
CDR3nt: TGTGCCAGCTCACCACAGGAAGAGACCCAGTACTTC

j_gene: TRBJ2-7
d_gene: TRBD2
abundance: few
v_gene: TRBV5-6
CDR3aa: CASSLSRTSNEQYF
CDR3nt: TGTGCCAGCAGCTTAAGCCGGACTAGCAACGAGCAGTACTTC

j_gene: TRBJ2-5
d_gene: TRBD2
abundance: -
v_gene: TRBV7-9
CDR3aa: CASSLAASGQETQYF
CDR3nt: TGTGCCAGCAGCTTAGCTGCTAGCGGACAAGAGACCCAGTACTTC

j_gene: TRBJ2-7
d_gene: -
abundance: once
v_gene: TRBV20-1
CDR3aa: CGYSGKYEQYF
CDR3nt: TGCGGCTACTCAGGGAAGTACGAGCAGTACTTC

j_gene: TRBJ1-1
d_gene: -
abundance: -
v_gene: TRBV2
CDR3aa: CASSEPAPFF
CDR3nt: TGTGCCAGCAGTGAACCGGCACCTTTCTTT

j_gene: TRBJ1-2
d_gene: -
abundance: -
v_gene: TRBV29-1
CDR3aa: CSVGGSGDYGYTF
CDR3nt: TGCAGCGTTGGAGGGTCGGGGGACTATGGCTACACCTTC

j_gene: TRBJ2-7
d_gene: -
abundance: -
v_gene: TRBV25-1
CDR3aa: CASTRGSSYEQYF
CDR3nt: TGTGCCAGCACCAGGGGAAGCTCCTACGAGCAGTACTTC

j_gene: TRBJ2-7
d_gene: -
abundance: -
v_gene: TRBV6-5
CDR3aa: CASSTGTLAYEQYF
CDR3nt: TGTGCCAGCAGTACCGGGACTCTCGCATACGAGCAGTACTTC

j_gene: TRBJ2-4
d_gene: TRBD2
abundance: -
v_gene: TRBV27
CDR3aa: CASRHSGTRAKNIQYF
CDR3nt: TGTGCCAGCAGGCATTCAGGGACTAGGGCAAAAAACATTCAGTACTTC

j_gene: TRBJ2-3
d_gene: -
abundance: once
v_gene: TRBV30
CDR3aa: CACTGLYATQYF
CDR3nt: TGTGCCTGTACGGGGCTGTATGCTACGCAGTATTTT

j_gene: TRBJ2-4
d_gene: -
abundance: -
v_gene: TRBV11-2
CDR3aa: CASSLGDRSNQYF
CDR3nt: TGTGCCAGCAGCTTAGGCGACAGGTCTAATCAGTACTTC

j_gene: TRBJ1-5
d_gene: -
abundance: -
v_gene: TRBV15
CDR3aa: CATVDGGPGNQPQHF
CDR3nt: TGTGCCACCGTTGATGGGGGGCCGGGCAATCAGCCCCAGCATTTT

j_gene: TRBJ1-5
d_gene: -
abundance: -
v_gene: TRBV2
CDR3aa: CASSGEKGQPQHF
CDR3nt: TGTGCCAGCAGTGGGGAAAAGGGACAGCCCCAGCATTTT

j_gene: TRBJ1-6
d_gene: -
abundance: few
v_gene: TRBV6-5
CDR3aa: CASSEDRSSPLHF
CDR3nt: TGTGCCAGCAGTGAAGATCGGTCTTCACCCCTCCACTTT

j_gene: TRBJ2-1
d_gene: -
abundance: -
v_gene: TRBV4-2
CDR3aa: CASSQRGNEQFF
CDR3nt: TGTGCCAGCAGCCAAAGGGGGAATGAGCAGTTCTTC

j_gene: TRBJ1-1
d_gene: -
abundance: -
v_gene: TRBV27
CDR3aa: CASSAEIGPEAFF
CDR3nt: TGTGCCAGCAGTGCGGAGATTGGTCCTGAAGCTTTCTTT

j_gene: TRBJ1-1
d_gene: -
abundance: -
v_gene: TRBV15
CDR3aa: CATSRDRGGRTEAFF
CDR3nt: TGTGCCACCAGCAGAGACAGGGGCGGAAGGACTGAAGCTTTCTTT

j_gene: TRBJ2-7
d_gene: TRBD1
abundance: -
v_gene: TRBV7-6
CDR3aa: CASSLSDRVHEQYF
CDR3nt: TGTGCCAGCAGCTTATCGGACAGGGTCCACGAGCAGTACTTC

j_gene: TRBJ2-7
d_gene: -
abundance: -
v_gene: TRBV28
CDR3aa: CASSLGDYEQYF
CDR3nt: TGTGCCAGCAGTTTAGGCGACTACGAGCAGTACTTC

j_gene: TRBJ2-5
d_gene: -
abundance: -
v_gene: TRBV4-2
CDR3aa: CASSQVPDQETQYF
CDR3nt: TGTGCCAGCAGCCAAGTCCCAGACCAAGAGACCCAGTACTTC

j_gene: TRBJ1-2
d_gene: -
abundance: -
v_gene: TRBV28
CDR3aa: CASSLEGGGYTF
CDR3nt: TGTGCCAGCAGTTTAGAAGGAGGTGGCTACACCTTC

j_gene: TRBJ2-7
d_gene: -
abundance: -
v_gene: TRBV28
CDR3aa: CASSTPQGRYEQYF
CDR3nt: TGTGCCAGCAGTACCCCGCAGGGGAGGTACGAGCAGTACTTC

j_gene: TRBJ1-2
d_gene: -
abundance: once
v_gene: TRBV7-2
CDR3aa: CASIPHTGVRGYTF
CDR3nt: TGTGCCAGCATCCCCCACACGGGGGTTCGGGGCTACACCTTC

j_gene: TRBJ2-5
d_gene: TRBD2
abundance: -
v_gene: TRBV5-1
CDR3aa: CASTTHIGRAGQETQYF
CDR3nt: TGCGCCAGCACCACTCATATCGGGAGAGCGGGACAAGAGACCCAGTACTTC

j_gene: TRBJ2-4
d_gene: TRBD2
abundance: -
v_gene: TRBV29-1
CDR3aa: CSVVRAGGTLAKNIQYF
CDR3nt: TGCAGCGTTGTCCGGGCGGGGGGGACCCTAGCCAAAAACATTCAGTACTTC